Below, 18 T cell receptor beta chains from the same sample are listed, as sequenced in a study of naive and memory T cell subsets. Study results and limitations: Especially in CD8 cells, naive repertoires contained a few larger clonotypes, possibly CD45RA-re-expressing memory cells.

Their target antigens are unknown. An equimolar mix of two oligonucleotides served as the beta constant-region primer for TRBC1 and TRBC2. Ligated cDNA was amplified by four rounds of PCR with nested alpha and beta constant-region primers and SP2. TCRdb recomputed calls from the UMI-ligation and nested PCR reads with MiXCR, one row per CDR3 protein. The data contain approximately 150,000 distinct CDR3 sequences, over 20% of them singletons. The specimen sequenced was naive CD4+ T cells from blood. These receptors were obtained from a human donor in good health.

This clonotype was observed at least ten times. This rearrangement joins TRBV19 to TRBJ2-7; 9 bases line up with TRBD1. V shed 3 bases, J shed 3 bases, and the junction held 3 bases outside the gene matches. The CDR3 is made up of 14 amino acids. The germline V gene has CDR1 LNHDA and CDR2 SQIVND (reference sequence). The CDR3 here is CASSISGQGYEQYF. The CDR3 DNA sequence: TGTGCCAGTAGTATCTCGGGACAGGGCTACGAGCAGTACTTC.

The chain links TRBV30 to TRBJ2-7, with D uncertain. The CDR3 has 11 amino acids. Germline V lookup: CDR1 GTSNPN, CDR2 SVGIG (reference sequence). The V end was cut by 5 bases, the J end by 4 bases, with 9 bases between. CDR3 nucleotide sequence: TGTGCCTGGGATAAAACTTACGAGCAGTACTTC. Translating gives CAWDKTYEQYF.

This clonotype was recorded a few times. The chain joins TRBV6-5 to TRBJ2-7, with D perhaps matching TRBD1 (6 bases). The CDR3 extends over 14 amino acids. The germline V and J ends were trimmed by 4 bases and 7 bases, with 17 bases remaining between them. Germline V gene sequence: CDR1 MNHEY, CDR2 SVGAGI. CDR3 nucleotide sequence: TGTGCCAGCAGTTCCCCCTCGAGGGGGTTAGAGCAGTACTTC. It codes for CASSSPSRGLEQYF.

This clonotype was detected a few times. The V and J genes are TRBV29-1 and TRBJ2-7; 8 bases map to TRBD1. The CDR3 consists of 13 residues. The germline CDR1 and CDR2 sequences are SQVTM and ANQGSEA. Trimming at V came to 4 bases and at J to 2 bases, leaving 4 bases not matched to a gene. CDR3 DNA: TGCAGCGTTGGCGGACAGGGCCCCTACGAGCAGTACTTC. Protein product: CSVGGQGPYEQYF.

J is TRBJ1-2 and V is TRBV7-2; TRBD1 might be the D (6 bases). Germline CDR1 SGHTA, CDR2 FQGNSA. V lost 1 base and J 6 bases, leaving 15 bases between the germline ends. The CDR3 length is 15 residues. The CDR3 DNA follows: TGTGCCAGCAGCTTAGATTTCGGGGCAGGGGATGGCTACACCTTC. Its protein product is CASSLDFGAGDGYTF.

The chain uses TRBV29-1 and TRBJ2-7, with D perhaps matching TRBD1 (5 bases). The length of the CDR3 is 13 residues. CDR1 and CDR2 from the germline V gene are SQVTM and ANQGSEA. Trimming took off 5 bases at V and 2 bases at J, with 13 bases between the two ends. The CDR3 region has the DNA TGCAGCGTTACGGGCAGGGCTACCTACGAGCAGTACTTC. It encodes CSVTGRATYEQYF.

V gene TRBV20-1 combines with J gene TRBJ1-5; weak D call: TRBD1 (6 bases). CDR1 DFQATT and CDR2 SNEGSKA come from the germline V gene (reference sequence). CDR3 length equals 13 residues. Trimming took 7 bases from V and 5 from J, leaving 15 bases between them. The CDR3 bases are TGCAGTGGTAAACAGGGAAGAGATCAGCCCCAGCATTTT. It specifies CSGKQGRDQPQHF.

This clonotype was picked up many times. The chain recombines TRBV29-1 with TRBJ2-7, with 12 bases that match TRBD2. V shed 2 bases, J shed 7 bases, and the junction held 6 bases outside the gene matches. The CDR3 has 14 amino acids. Germline loops: CDR1 SQVTM, CDR2 ANQGSEA. In nucleotides, the CDR3 is TGCAGCGTTGAACTAGCGGGAGGGCCTGGGGAGCAGTACTTC. Translated: CSVELAGGPGEQYF.

In its sample, this clonotype was seen many times. The chain uses TRBV27 and TRBJ2-1; 8 positions agree with TRBD1. Germline loops: CDR1 MNHEY, CDR2 SMNVEV (reference sequence). This CDR3 comprises 16 residues. With V trimmed by 6 bases and J by 8 bases, 15 bases remained unmatched. The CDR3 DNA reads as TGTGCCAGCAGACCATTAGGGACAGGCTTAGGACATGAGCAGTTCTTC. Protein product: CASRPLGTGLGHEQFF.

This clonotype was observed a handful of times. The chain employs TRBV12-3 or TRBV12-4 and TRBJ1-2, with TRBD1 as a possible D gene (5 bases). The CDR3 runs to 16 residues. Between the trimmed V and J ends, which lost 5 bases and 5 bases, there was a span of 21 bases. DNA of the CDR3: TGTGCCAGCAGTCCGATGGCGCGCGAGGGGTCGTATGGCTACACCTTC. The encoded protein is CASSPMAREGSYGYTF.

Here the CDR3 reads CASSFGVSGANVLTF. DNA for the CDR3: TGCGCCAGCAGCTTCGGTGTTTCCGGGGCCAACGTCCTGACTTTC. The chain employs TRBV5-1 and TRBJ2-6, with D uncertain. This CDR3 comprises 15 residues. The V end lost 2 bases, the J end lost 4 bases, and 10 bases lay between the germline ends. The V gene's germline CDR1 is SGHRS and CDR2 YFSETQ.

CDR3 DNA sequence: TGTGCCAGCAGTGAATTAGAGGCAGTTCAGGAGACCCAGTACTTC. Translating it yields CASSELEAVQETQYF. The J gene is TRBJ2-5, the V gene TRBV25-1; D gene uncertain. Per the germline V gene, CDR1 is MGHDK and CDR2 is SYGVNS. CDR3 length equals 15 residues. V was trimmed by 1 base and J by 5 bases, leaving 14 bases between them.

This clonotype was observed at least ten times. The chain links TRBV10-3 to TRBJ2-5; TRBD2 matches at 7 bases. There are 13 residues in the CDR3. Germline CDR1 and CDR2: ENHRY and SYGVKD. Losses at the gene ends were 4 bases for V and 9 bases for J; bases not matched to a gene: 8. The CDR3 nucleotides are TGTGCCATCAGTGTGGGGGAGGGTCTACCCCAGTACTTC. This codes for CAISVGEGLPQYF.

There are a few counts of this clonotype. The rearrangement links TRBV7-2 to TRBJ2-7, with D unclear. The CDR3 runs 15 residues. The germline V gene encodes CDR1 SGHTA and CDR2 FQGNSA. V gave up 3 bases and J gave up 3 bases, with 15 bases separating them. CDR3 coding DNA: TGTGCCAGCAGCTTCCCACCCCCCCAAAACTACGAGCAGTACTTC. The encoded protein is CASSFPPPQNYEQYF.

J is TRBJ2-4 and V is TRBV4-2, with D perhaps TRBD1 (6 bases). Germline CDR1 reads LGHNA; CDR2 reads YNFKEQ. The V and J ends lost 6 bases and 1 base respectively, with 7 bases between them. This CDR3 is 13 amino acids long. DNA for the CDR3: TGTGCCAGCAGAGACAGGGCCAAAAACATTCAGTACTTC. It encodes CASRDRAKNIQYF.

V and J are TRBV12-3 or TRBV12-4 and TRBJ2-7; maybe TRBD2 (6 bases). Trimming cost V 1 base and J 0 bases, with 16 bases left between them. This CDR3 region has 17 residues. The CDR3 protein is CASSLELGGTSSYEQYF. Written as DNA, the CDR3 is TGTGCCAGCAGTTTAGAGTTGGGAGGAACGAGCTCCTACGAGCAGTACTTC.

Ten or more counts support this clonotype. The gene calls are TRBV28 and TRBJ2-1, with D possibly being TRBD2 (5 bases). Trimming took 6 bases from V and 1 from J, leaving 13 bases between them. CDR3 length: 15 amino acids. The germline V gene has CDR1 MDHEN and CDR2 SYDVKM. The CDR3 loop reads CASSPASRSYNEQFF. For the CDR3, the DNA is TGTGCCAGCAGCCCCGCTAGCAGATCCTACAATGAGCAGTTCTTC.

Comments on this clonotype: The germline gene is not matched at one end of the junction; a read error may be the cause. This chain links TRBV20-1 with TRBJ2-7; D is ambiguous. The CDR3 loop spans 14 amino acids. CDR1 is DFQATT and CDR2 is SNEGSKA in the germline V gene (reference sequence). CDR3 nucleotides: TGCAGTGCTGGAGACCCCAACCGACCTTCCGAGCAGTACTTC. Its translation: CSAGDPNRPSEQYF.